This T cell receptor (beta chain) was profiled in a study of immune evolution from preneoplasia to lung adenocarcinoma. The CDR3 consists of 15 residues. With 1 base clipped from V and 2 bases from J, the junction kept 5 bases outside the gene matches. The germline V gene has CDR1 SGHVS and CDR2 FNYEAQ. Method: immunoSEQ multiplex PCR; TCRdb's copy keeps in-frame clones and lacks some. The sample holds several thousand clones, around 75% seen once. Between about 2013 and 2018, patients underwent resection in Japan or China. Premalignant or tumor cells were enriched by macro-dissection after pathologic assessment.

The chain employs TRBV7-6 and TRBJ2-7; TRBD1 aligns across 7 bases. The sequence derives from an older donor with lung adenocarcinoma. The sample consisted of FFPE minimally invasive lung adenocarcinoma tissue. CDR3 sequence: CASSLGQGAPYEQYF. The CDR3 DNA is TGTGCCAGCAGCTTAGGACAGGGAGCCCCCTACGAGCAGTACTTC.